The rows below give T cell receptor beta chains drawn from one sample of a study of cytomegalovirus exposure and HLA in healthy donors. Profiling relied on immunoSEQ multiplex PCR, and the TCRdb table lists in-frame clones only, not all of them. In the table there are around 150,000 clones, 90% to 95% of which are singletons. Material: PBMCs. The receptors were gathered from a man aged 18 to 30 in good health and CMV-seronegative. Both conserved end residues are part of each CDR3. D genes are given only for firm matches. Size is omitted from some rows. Given values are once, few, many or a class for expanded clones.

D gene,CDR3 length,clone size,J gene,V gene,CDR3 DNA,CDR3 protein
-,14,-,TRBJ2-7,TRBV19,TGTGCCAGTAGTTTTCCGGGACTTATCTACGAGCAGTACTTC,CASSFPGLIYEQYF
TRBD2,14,-,TRBJ2-1,TRBV5-1,TGCGCCAGCAGCTTGGCCTCGGGGGGTAATGAGCAGTTCTTC,CASSLASGGNEQFF
TRBD1,16,once,TRBJ1-2,TRBV5-4,TGTGCCAGCAGCTGGCGCGGACAGGCCGACAACTATGGCTACACCTTC,CASSWRGQADNYGYTF
-,16,-,TRBJ1-5,TRBV30,TGTGCCTGGAGTGACGGCGGAAAATTTCACAATCAGCCCCAGCATTTT,CAWSDGGKFHNQPQHF
-,12,-,TRBJ1-4,TRBV10-1,TGCGCCAGCAGTGGGGAGGATGAAAAACTGTTTTTT,CASSGEDEKLFF
TRBD2,15,-,TRBJ2-1,TRBV7-3,TGTGCCAGCAGCCTACGACTAGCGGGGTACAATGAGCAGTTCTTC,CASSLRLAGYNEQFF
-,12,-,TRBJ1-1,TRBV6-5,TGTGCCAGCAGTCAGCTTCAGGGCACGGCTTTCTTT,CASSQLQGTAFF
TRBD1,14,-,TRBJ1-5,TRBV10-3,TGTGCCATCAGTGCGGGGACAGGTAATCAGCCCCAGCATTTT,CAISAGTGNQPQHF
-,15,-,TRBJ2-3,TRBV5-1,TGCGCCAGCAGCTTCGGTAGCGGCTTCACAGATACGCAGTATTTT,CASSFGSGFTDTQYF
TRBD1,15,-,TRBJ1-5,TRBV30,TGTGCCTGGAGTCCCGGGACAGCTAGCAATCAGCCCCAGCATTTT,CAWSPGTASNQPQHF
-,18,-,TRBJ1-2,TRBV11-2,TGTGCCAGCAGCAATCAGAGGATGGGTCAACCTGGGAGCTATGGCTACACCTTC,CASSNQRMGQPGSYGYTF
TRBD1,15,-,TRBJ2-3,TRBV6-1,TGTGCCAGCAAGGAAGGGGGCGTTTTCACAGATACGCAGTATTTT,CASKEGGVFTDTQYF
-,13,-,TRBJ2-5,TRBV28,TGTGCCAGCAGTTTGGCAGGGATAGAGACCCAGTACTTC,CASSLAGIETQYF
TRBD1,12,-,TRBJ1-2,TRBV9,TGTGCCAGCAGTGACAGGGTGGACGGCTACACCTTC,CASSDRVDGYTF
TRBD2,15,-,TRBJ2-7,TRBV13,TGTGCCAGCAGCTTACCCAGCGCGGGGGCCTACGAGCAGTACTTC,CASSLPSAGAYEQYF
TRBD2,16,once,TRBJ2-4,TRBV10-1,TGCGCCAGCAGTGAGTTCGCGGGGGGAGCCAAAAACATTCAGTACTTC,CASSEFAGGAKNIQYF
-,13,-,TRBJ1-2,TRBV30,TGTGCCTGGAGTTTGGACAGAAACTATGGCTACACCTTC,CAWSLDRNYGYTF
-,13,-,TRBJ1-4,TRBV11-2,TGTGCCAGCAGCGTGAGATATTATGAAAAACTGTTTTTT,CASSVRYYEKLFF
TRBD2,19,-,TRBJ2-3,TRBV7-3,TGTGCCAGCAGCTCAAAACCTCCCGGACTAGCGGGGGCGGTAGATACGCAGTATTTT,CASSSKPPGLAGAVDTQYF
-,14,-,TRBJ2-7,TRBV7-9,TGTGCCAGCAGCGCGGGGACTTCGGTAAGGGAGCAGTACTTC,CASSAGTSVREQYF
-,12,-,TRBJ1-2,TRBV30,TGTGCCTGGAGTAGAGTAGCCTATGGCTACACCTTC,CAWSRVAYGYTF
TRBD1,15,few,TRBJ1-2,TRBV19,TGTGCCAGTAGTGCCGGGACAGGGGCGTTAGCTGGCTACACCTTC,CASSAGTGALAGYTF
-,14,-,TRBJ2-1,TRBV6-5,TGTGCCAGCAGTCAGACTAGGGCGGCATATGAGCAGTTCTTC,CASSQTRAAYEQFF
TRBD1,15,-,TRBJ2-7,TRBV9,TGTGCCAGCAGCGTAGGTGGGGACAGCCTCTACGAGCAGTACTTC,CASSVGGDSLYEQYF
-,11,-,TRBJ1-2,TRBV19,TGTGCCAGTAAATGGGCAGGCGGCTACACCTTC,CASKWAGGYTF
TRBD2,15,-,TRBJ2-5,TRBV7-2,TGTGCCAGCAGCTTAGGTGGGACTAGCGGCGAGACCCAGTACTTC,CASSLGGTSGETQYF
-,16,once,TRBJ1-3,TRBV2,TGTGCCAGCAGTACCCTGGGACTGAGCTCTGGAAACACCATATATTTT,CASSTLGLSSGNTIYF
-,14,-,TRBJ2-7,TRBV7-9,TGTGCCAGCAGCTCCGACAGGAGCTCCTACGAGCAGTACTTC,CASSSDRSSYEQYF
-,13,-,TRBJ1-2,TRBV10-3,TGTGCCATTTCGACAGGCGAGCCTGGTGGCTACACCTTC,CAISTGEPGGYTF
-,17,-,TRBJ1-2,TRBV4-3,TGCGCCAGCAGCCAAGATCTGGGGGCGCCTACTAGCTATGGCTACACCTTC,CASSQDLGAPTSYGYTF
-,14,once,TRBJ2-1,TRBV5-8,TGTGCCAGCAGCTTGGGGCCAGTATACAATGAGCAGTTCTTC,CASSLGPVYNEQFF
TRBD1,18,-,TRBJ2-1,TRBV5-6,TGTGCCAGCAGCCACTACATTCCGACAGGGAGCTCCTACAATGAGCAGTTCTTC,CASSHYIPTGSSYNEQFF
-,15,-,TRBJ2-2,TRBV5-1,TGCGCCAGCAGCTTCGACAGGCTGAACACCGGGGAGCTGTTTTTT,CASSFDRLNTGELFF
TRBD1,15,-,TRBJ2-4,TRBV27,TGTGCCAGCAGTTTATTCGGGACAGGGTTAAACATTCAGTACTTC,CASSLFGTGLNIQYF
TRBD1,14,once,TRBJ1-4,TRBV6-1,TGTGCCAGCAGTGAGGCCACAGGGGGAGAAAAACTGTTTTTT,CASSEATGGEKLFF
-,13,-,TRBJ1-1,TRBV4-1,TGCGCCAGCAGCCAATTTACTCATAATGAAGCTTTCTTT,CASSQFTHNEAFF
-,15,-,TRBJ2-1,TRBV2,TGTGCCAGCAGTGAACATGGGACACGCGGGGGCACGCAGTTCTTC,CASSEHGTRGGTQFF
TRBD1,15,-,TRBJ1-1,TRBV7-9,TGTGCCAGCAGCGCTCGGGACAGGGGTTTCTCTGAAGCTTTCTTT,CASSARDRGFSEAFF
TRBD1,15,-,TRBJ1-1,TRBV6-5,TGTGCCAGCAGTTACGGAGGGACAGGGAGGGTTGAAGCTTTCTTT,CASSYGGTGRVEAFF
-,15,-,TRBJ2-1,TRBV5-1,TGCGCCAGCAGCTTGGCTTTGAGCTCCTACAATGAGCAGTTCTTC,CASSLALSSYNEQFF
TRBD2,14,-,TRBJ2-7,TRBV5-1,TGCGCCAGCAGCTCCGGGACTAGCGCCTACGAGCAGTACTTC,CASSSGTSAYEQYF
-,15,-,TRBJ1-5,TRBV21-1,TGTGCCAGCACTGGGAGCGGGACATGGGGTCAGCCCCAGCATTTT,CASTGSGTWGQPQHF